In this sample, the clone carrying this T cell receptor beta chain turned up once. The sample contains more than one DNA sequence encoding this CDR3. The data were obtained in a study of blood T cell repertoires in COVID-19. Study in general: The cDNA or gDNA used as material had been derived from T cells, B-cell-depleted T cells, or PBMCs.

CDR1 is SNHLY and CDR2 is FYNNEI in the germline V gene. Trimming cost V 6 bases and J 0 bases, with 9 bases left between them. The CDR3 covers 14 residues. The table came from immunoSEQ multiplex PCR; TCRdb's copy has only in-frame clones and leaves some out. Among 200,000 to 250,000 clones listed, 75% to 85% were seen once. Sequences were obtained from peripheral blood. This TCR was sampled from a woman between 50 and 59 years old with acute or convalescent COVID-19. The V gene is TRBV2, the J gene TRBJ1-5, with D maybe TRBD1 (6 bases). Here the CDR3 DNA reads TGTGCCAGCAGCGGACAGTTTAGCAATCAGCCCCAGCATTTT. Translating gives CASSGQFSNQPQHF.